This entry concerns a single T cell receptor (beta chain). Antigen specificity is unknown. Primers: 60 Vbeta forward and 13 Jbeta reverse. The data were produced by immunoSEQ multiplex PCR, yet TCRdb's version contains in-frame clones alone and is incomplete. The table lists 30,000 to 40,000 clones, about 70% of them singletons. The length of the CDR3 is 11 residues. Germline CDR1 MGHDK, CDR2 SYGVNS. The V and J ends lost 0 bases and 6 bases respectively, with 3 bases between them. The data belong to a study of cytomegalovirus exposure and HLA in healthy donors. About the study: Drawn from HLA-typed donors, 80 million to 95 million unique TCRs were held in an early data release. Study-wide results and limits: For TCR beta chains, V- and J-gene trimming was later linked to a missense DCLRE1C variant.

There were likely unrecorded immune exposures, though donors were nominally healthy when sampled. Input material: PBMCs. The rearrangement joins TRBV25-1 to TRBJ2-7; D ambiguous. This TCR derives from a man aged 40-49 years in good health and CMV-seropositive. The CDR3 here is CASSEYSEQYF. The CDR3 DNA reads as TGTGCCAGCAGTGAATACTCCGAGCAGTACTTC.